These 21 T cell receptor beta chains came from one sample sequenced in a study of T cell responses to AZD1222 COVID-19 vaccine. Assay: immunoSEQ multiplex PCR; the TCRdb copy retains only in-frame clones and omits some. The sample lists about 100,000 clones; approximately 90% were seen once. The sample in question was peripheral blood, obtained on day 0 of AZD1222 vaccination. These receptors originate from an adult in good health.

In DNA form, the CDR3 reads TGTGCCAGCTCCCCGAGGGGCGCGGATGAAAAACTGTTTTTT. It translates to CASSPRGADEKLFF. The chain recombines TRBV18 with TRBJ1-4, with D possibly being TRBD1 (5 bases). The CDR3 covers 14 residues. Trimming removed 6 bases at V and 6 bases at J, with 14 bases between. Germline V gives CDR1 KGHSH, CDR2 LQKENI.

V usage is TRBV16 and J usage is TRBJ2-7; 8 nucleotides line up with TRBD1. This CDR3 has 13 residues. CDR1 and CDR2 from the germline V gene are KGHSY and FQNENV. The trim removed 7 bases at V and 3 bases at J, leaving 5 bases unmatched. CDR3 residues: CASNRDRSYEQYF. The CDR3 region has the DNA TGTGCCAGCAACCGGGACAGGAGCTACGAGCAGTACTTC.

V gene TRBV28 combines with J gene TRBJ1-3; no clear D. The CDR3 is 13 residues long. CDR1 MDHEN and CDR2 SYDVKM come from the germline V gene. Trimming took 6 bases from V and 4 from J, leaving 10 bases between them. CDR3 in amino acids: CASSYRSGNTIYF. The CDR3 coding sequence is TGTGCCAGCAGCTACCGATCGGGAAACACCATATATTTT.

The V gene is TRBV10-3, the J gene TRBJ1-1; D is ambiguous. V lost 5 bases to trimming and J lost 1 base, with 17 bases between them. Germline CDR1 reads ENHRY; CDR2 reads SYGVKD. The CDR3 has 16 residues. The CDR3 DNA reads TGTGCCATCAGTTTTGTACGGGTCACAGAGAACACTGAAGCTTTCTTT. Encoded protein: CAISFVRVTENTEAFF.

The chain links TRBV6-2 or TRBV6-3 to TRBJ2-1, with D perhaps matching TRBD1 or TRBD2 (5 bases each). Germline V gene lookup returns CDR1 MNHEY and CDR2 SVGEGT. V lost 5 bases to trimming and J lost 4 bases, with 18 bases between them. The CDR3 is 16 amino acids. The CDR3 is CASSPHGASGYNEQFF. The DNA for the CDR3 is TGTGCCAGCAGTCCCCACGGGGCCTCCGGATACAATGAGCAGTTCTTC.

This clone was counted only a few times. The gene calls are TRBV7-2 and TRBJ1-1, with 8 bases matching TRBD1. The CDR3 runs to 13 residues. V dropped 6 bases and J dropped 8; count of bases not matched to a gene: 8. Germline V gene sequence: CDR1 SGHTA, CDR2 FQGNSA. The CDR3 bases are TGTGCCAGCAGTCGCGGACAGGGTGTCGAAGCTTTCTTT. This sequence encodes CASSRGQGVEAFF. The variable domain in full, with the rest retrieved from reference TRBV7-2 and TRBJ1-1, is GAGVSQSPSNKVTEKGKDVELRCDPISGHTALYWYRQSLGQGLEFLIYFQGNSAPDKSGLPSDRFSAERTGGSVSTLTIQRTQQEDSAVYLCASSRGQGVEAFFGQGTRLTVV.

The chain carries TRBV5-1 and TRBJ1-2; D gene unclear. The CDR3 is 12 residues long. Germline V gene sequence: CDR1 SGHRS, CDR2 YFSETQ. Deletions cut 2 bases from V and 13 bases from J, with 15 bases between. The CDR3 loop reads CASSLAGLEGTF. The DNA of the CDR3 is TGCGCCAGCAGCTTAGCAGGCCTCGAGGGCACCTTC.

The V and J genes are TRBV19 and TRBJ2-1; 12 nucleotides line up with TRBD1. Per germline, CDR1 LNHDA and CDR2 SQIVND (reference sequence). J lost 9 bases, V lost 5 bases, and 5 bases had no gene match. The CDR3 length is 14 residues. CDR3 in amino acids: CASSPGQGAGEQFF. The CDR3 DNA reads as TGTGCCAGTAGTCCGGGACAGGGGGCCGGTGAGCAGTTCTTC.

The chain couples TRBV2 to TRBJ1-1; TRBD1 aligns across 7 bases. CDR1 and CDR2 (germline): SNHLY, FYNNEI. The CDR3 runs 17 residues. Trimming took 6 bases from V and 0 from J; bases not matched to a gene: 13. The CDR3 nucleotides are TGTGCCAGCAGGGGACCCCGGGACAGCCCTTTGAACACTGAAGCTTTCTTT. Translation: CASRGPRDSPLNTEAFF.

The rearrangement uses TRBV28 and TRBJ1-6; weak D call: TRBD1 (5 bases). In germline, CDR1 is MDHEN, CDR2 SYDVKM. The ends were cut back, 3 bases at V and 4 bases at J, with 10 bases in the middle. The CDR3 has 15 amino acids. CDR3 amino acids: CASSLTQGYNSPLHF. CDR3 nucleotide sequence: TGTGCCAGCAGTTTGACCCAGGGTTATAATTCACCCCTCCACTTT.

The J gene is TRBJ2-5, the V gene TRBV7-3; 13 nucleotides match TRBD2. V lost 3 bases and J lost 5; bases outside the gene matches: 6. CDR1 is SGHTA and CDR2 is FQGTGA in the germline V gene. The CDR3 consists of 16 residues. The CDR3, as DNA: TGTGCCAGCAGCTTGGGGACTAGCGGGGAGTATGAGACCCAGTACTTC. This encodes CASSLGTSGEYETQYF.

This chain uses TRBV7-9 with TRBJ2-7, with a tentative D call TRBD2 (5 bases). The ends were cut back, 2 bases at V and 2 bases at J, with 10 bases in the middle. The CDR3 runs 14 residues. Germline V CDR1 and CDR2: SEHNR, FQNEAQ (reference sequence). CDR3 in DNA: TGTGCCAGCAGCTTATCGGGGATAACCTACGAGCAGTACTTC. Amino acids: CASSLSGITYEQYF.

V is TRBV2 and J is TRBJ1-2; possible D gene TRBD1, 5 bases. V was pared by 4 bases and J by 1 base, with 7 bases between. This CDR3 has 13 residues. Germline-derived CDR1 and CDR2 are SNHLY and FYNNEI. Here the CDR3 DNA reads TGTGCCAGCAGTGGACAGTTTAACTATGGCTACACCTTC. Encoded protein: CASSGQFNYGYTF.

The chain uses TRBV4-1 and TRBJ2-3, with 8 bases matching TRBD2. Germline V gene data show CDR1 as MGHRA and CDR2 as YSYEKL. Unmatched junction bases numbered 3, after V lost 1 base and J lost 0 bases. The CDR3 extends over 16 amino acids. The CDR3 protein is CASSQASSGSTDTQYF. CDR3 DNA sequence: TGCGCCAGCAGCCAAGCTTCTAGCGGGAGCACAGATACGCAGTATTTT.

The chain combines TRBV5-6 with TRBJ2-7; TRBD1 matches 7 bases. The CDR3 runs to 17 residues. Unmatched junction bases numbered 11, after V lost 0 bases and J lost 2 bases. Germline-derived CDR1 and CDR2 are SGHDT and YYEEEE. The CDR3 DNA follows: TGTGCCAGCAGCTTGGCGGGACCGGGACAGAGACCCTACGAGCAGTACTTC. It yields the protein CASSLAGPGQRPYEQYF.

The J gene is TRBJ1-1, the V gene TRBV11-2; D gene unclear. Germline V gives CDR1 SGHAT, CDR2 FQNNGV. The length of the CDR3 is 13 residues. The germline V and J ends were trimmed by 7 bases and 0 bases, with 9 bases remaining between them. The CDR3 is CASNPPMNTEAFF. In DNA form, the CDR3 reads TGTGCCAGCAACCCTCCGATGAACACTGAAGCTTTCTTT.

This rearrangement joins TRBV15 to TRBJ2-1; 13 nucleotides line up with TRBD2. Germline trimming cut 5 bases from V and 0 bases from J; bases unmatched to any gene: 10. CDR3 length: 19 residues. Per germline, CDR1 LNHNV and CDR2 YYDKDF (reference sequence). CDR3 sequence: CATSGLTSGGLSSYNEQFF. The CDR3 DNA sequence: TGTGCCACCAGCGGATTGACTAGCGGGGGGCTAAGCTCCTACAATGAGCAGTTCTTC.

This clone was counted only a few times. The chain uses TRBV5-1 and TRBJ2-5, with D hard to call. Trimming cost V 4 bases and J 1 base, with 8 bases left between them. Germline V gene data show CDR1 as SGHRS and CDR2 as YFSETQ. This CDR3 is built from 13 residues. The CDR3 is CASSQEVQETQYF. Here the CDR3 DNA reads TGCGCCAGCAGCCAAGAGGTCCAAGAGACCCAGTACTTC.

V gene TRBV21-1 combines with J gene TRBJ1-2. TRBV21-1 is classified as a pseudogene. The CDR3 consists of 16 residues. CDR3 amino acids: CASSKAHKEWSYGYTF. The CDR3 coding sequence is TGTGCCAGCAGCAAAGCGCACAAAGAGTGGAGCTATGGCTACACCTTC.

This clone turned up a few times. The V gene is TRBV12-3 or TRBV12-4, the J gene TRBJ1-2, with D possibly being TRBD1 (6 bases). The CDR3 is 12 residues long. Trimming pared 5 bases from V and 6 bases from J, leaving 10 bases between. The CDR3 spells CASSTQGHGYTF. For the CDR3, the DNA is TGTGCCAGCAGTACACAGGGCCATGGCTACACCTTC.

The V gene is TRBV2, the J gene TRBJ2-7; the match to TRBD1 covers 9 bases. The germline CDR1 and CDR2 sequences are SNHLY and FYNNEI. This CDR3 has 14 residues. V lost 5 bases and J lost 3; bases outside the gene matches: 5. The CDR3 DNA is TGTGCCAGCAGTAACAGGGGGCAAGTCTACGAGCAGTACTTC. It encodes CASSNRGQVYEQYF.